This T cell receptor beta chain was identified in a study of HIV-infected patients and healthy controls. Study results and limitations: In HIV-infected patients, the apparent post-therapy Gini index recovery did not replicate in size-matched data. MAIT alpha-chain CDR3s were frequent in healthy controls, depleted in HIV+. Significantly higher mean Gini indices appeared in HIV-infected repertoires, possibly reflecting oligoclonality.

The CDR3 has 16 amino acids. Germline CDR1 and CDR2: MNHEY and SVGEGT. The junction had 10 bases not matched to a gene; V was cut back by 6 bases and J by 2 bases. cDNA was made from roughly 500 ng RNA using alpha and beta constant primers. Using multiplexing indices, alpha and beta chain libraries were generated apart by chain-specific third strand synthesis. Each cDNA molecule was barcoded, and a single primer pair amplified each chain. Each CDR3 protein is one row after TCRdb ran MiXCR on the 5' RACE reads. The table records 12,000 to 15,000 distinct CDR3 sequences, about 10% of them present only once. By its share, this clonotype is medium-sized. Its antigen remains unknown. No cell fractionation was done, so the repertoire covers all unsorted peripheral blood T cells.

The clonotype originates from an adult in good health. The sequenced material came from blood. The chain couples TRBV6-2 or TRBV6-3 to TRBJ2-1; 7 bases are shared with TRBD1. The CDR3 reads CASSLDRVTAYNEQFF. CDR3 sequence (DNA): TGTGCCAGCAGCCTTGACAGGGTCACGGCCTACAATGAGCAGTTCTTC.